What follows are 21 T cell receptor beta chains derived from one specimen sequenced in a study of shared clonotypes between healthy human individuals. Profiled with immunoSEQ multiplex PCR; TCRdb holds only in-frame clones, not every one. The repertoire holds about 380,000 clones, with 96% as singletons. The sequencing input was memory CD8+ T cells sorted from blood. Described subset: CD45RO+ cells pooled with CCR7-negative TemRA cells. These receptors were obtained from a man aged 25-45 years in good health.

This chain joins TRBV19 and TRBJ1-2; D perhaps matches TRBD1 (6 bases). This CDR3 has 11 amino acids. CDR1 LNHDA and CDR2 SQIVND come from the germline V gene (reference sequence). V was shortened by 8 bases and J by 8 bases, with 12 bases between the two germline ends. CDR3 DNA: TGTGCCAGTCGAGCAGGGGTCGGCTACACCTTC. Its protein is CASRAGVGYTF.

The genes are TRBV7-6 and TRBJ2-1, with a weak D call TRBD2 (6 bases). The V end was cut by 2 bases, the J end by 2 bases, with 16 bases between. Germline V gene data show CDR1 as SGHVS and CDR2 as FNYEAQ. The CDR3 extends over 17 amino acids. The CDR3 loop is CASSLKEGRSTYNEQFF. DNA of the CDR3: TGTGCCAGCAGCTTAAAGGAGGGCAGGAGTACCTACAATGAGCAGTTCTTC.

The gene calls are TRBV30 and TRBJ2-1; tentatively, D is TRBD1 or TRBD2 (6 bases each). V dropped 3 bases and J dropped 7 bases, with 16 bases sitting between them. The CDR3 is 14 amino acids. The germline V gene has CDR1 GTSNPN and CDR2 SVGIG (reference sequence). The CDR3: CAWRDGGRANEQFF. The CDR3 coding sequence is TGTGCCTGGAGGGACGGGGGCCGGGCGAATGAGCAGTTCTTC. The variable domain in full, completed from reference TRBV30 and TRBJ2-1, reads SQTIHQWPATLVQPVGSPLSLECTVEGTSNPNLYWYRQAAGRGLQLLFYSVGIGQISSEVPQNLSASRPQDRQFILSSKKLLLSDSGFYLCAWRDGGRANEQFFGPGTRLTVL.

V gene TRBV2 combines with J gene TRBJ2-3; the D is unclear. Germline CDR1 reads SNHLY; CDR2 reads FYNNEI. The V gene lost 10 bases and the J gene lost 3 bases, with 17 bases spanning the gap. The CDR3 has 14 amino acids. In DNA form, the CDR3 reads TGTGCCAAAACCACTACGGCTACAACAGATACGCAGTATTTT. This gives the protein CAKTTTATTDTQYF.

The chain joins TRBV30 to TRBJ2-5, with D perhaps TRBD1 (5 bases). The CDR3 spans 16 residues. Trimming cost V 0 bases and J 6 bases, with 20 bases left between them. Germline loops: CDR1 GTSNPN, CDR2 SVGIG (reference sequence). The CDR3 coding sequence is TGTGCCTGGAGTGTACTCAGGACAAGAGTGTTGAAGACCCAGTACTTC. Residues: CAWSVLRTRVLKTQYF.

The V and J genes are TRBV7-6 and TRBJ2-1, with a weak D call TRBD2 (6 bases). The CDR3 consists of 16 residues. Germline V gene sequence: CDR1 SGHVS, CDR2 FNYEAQ. V was shortened by 1 base and J by 4 bases, with 14 bases between the two germline ends. The CDR3 loop is CASSLVDYGAYNEQFF. CDR3 DNA sequence: TGTGCCAGCAGCTTAGTGGACTATGGGGCTTACAATGAGCAGTTCTTC.

This clone was seen a single time. This chain joins TRBV30 and TRBJ2-7; D call uncertain. This CDR3 has 12 residues. V lost 1 base and J lost 1, with 5 bases in between. Per the germline V gene, CDR1 is GTSNPN and CDR2 is SVGIG (reference sequence). The CDR3 reads CAWSGPSYEQYF. CDR3 sequence (DNA): TGTGCCTGGAGTGGGCCTTCCTACGAGCAGTACTTC.

The chain employs TRBV11-3 and TRBJ1-2; a weak D match, TRBD1 (6 bases). Germline lookup yields CDR1 SGHNT and CDR2 YENEEA. Trimming removed 3 bases from V and 4 bases from J, with 18 bases in between. The CDR3 sequence is 16 residues long. CDR3 nucleotides: TGTGCCAGCAGCTTCCCCGGCAGGGGTTCCTCCTATGGCTACACCTTC. Amino acid sequence: CASSFPGRGSSYGYTF.

The V and J genes are TRBV18 and TRBJ1-1; D not resolved. Looked up from germline, CDR1 is KGHSH and CDR2 is LQKENI. This CDR3 region has 12 residues. Trimming took 3 bases from V and 7 from J, leaving 9 bases between them. CDR3 in DNA: TGTGCCAGCTCACCTCTCCCAGGTGAAGCTTTCTTT. Its protein product is CASSPLPGEAFF.

The chain combines TRBV11-2 with TRBJ2-3; D perhaps matches TRBD1 (6 bases). V shed 4 bases and J shed 6 bases, with 8 bases lying between them. Per germline, CDR1 SGHAT and CDR2 FQNNGV. There are 12 residues in the CDR3. The CDR3 nucleotides are TGTGCCAGCAGCTCCCAGGGGGATACGCAGTATTTT. Its protein product is CASSSQGDTQYF.

Only one count was recorded for this clone. The genes are TRBV19 and TRBJ1-5; 7 bases map to TRBD1. This CDR3 is built from 15 residues. The V segment lost 0 bases and the J segment 2 bases; nucleotides outside the gene matches: 1. Germline lookup yields CDR1 LNHDA and CDR2 SQIVND (reference sequence). The chain's CDR3 is CASSIEDRGNQPQHF. DNA for the CDR3: TGTGCCAGTAGTATAGAAGACAGGGGCAATCAGCCCCAGCATTTT.

The rearrangement joins TRBV10-3 to TRBJ1-3, with 9 bases fitting TRBD1. Germline V lookup: CDR1 ENHRY, CDR2 SYGVKD. CDR3 size: 12 residues. The V gene end was trimmed by 10 bases and the J gene end by 8 bases; junction bases not matched to a gene: 6. Here the CDR3 DNA reads TGTGCCACATATGACAGGGGGTACACCATATATTTT. This translates into CATYDRGYTIYF.

The gene calls are TRBV6-6 and TRBJ2-4; D could derive from TRBD1 or TRBD2 (5 bases each). Germline V lookup: CDR1 MNHNY, CDR2 SVGAGI (reference sequence). V was clipped by 5 bases and J by 0 bases, with 11 bases between them. The CDR3 consists of 15 residues. The CDR3 region is CASSLGELAKNIQYF. The CDR3 DNA follows: TGTGCCAGCAGTCTAGGGGAGTTAGCCAAAAACATTCAGTACTTC.

J is TRBJ1-5 and V is TRBV28; D unclear. CDR3 length: 16 amino acids. V lost 3 bases and J 0 bases, leaving 12 bases between the germline ends. The V gene's germline CDR1 is MDHEN and CDR2 SYDVKM. The CDR3 bases are TGTGCCAGCAGTTTTATTCGGGAGTATAGCAATCAGCCCCAGCATTTT. It codes for CASSFIREYSNQPQHF.

The chain links TRBV28 to TRBJ2-7; 11 bases agree with TRBD1. CDR3 size: 16 residues. Germline CDR1 MDHEN, CDR2 SYDVKM. With 2 bases clipped from V and 1 base from J, the junction kept 4 bases outside the gene matches. The CDR3 loop is CASSLTGQGGSYEQYF. The CDR3 nucleotides read TGTGCCAGCAGTTTAACGGGACAGGGGGGGTCCTACGAGCAGTACTTC.

The chain uses TRBV10-3 and TRBJ1-2; TRBD1 matches at 10 bases. With V trimmed by 10 bases and J by 10 bases, 15 bases remained unmatched. This CDR3 region has 14 residues. Germline CDR1 reads ENHRY; CDR2 reads SYGVKD. In nucleotides, the CDR3 is TGTGCCACAAGCAAACCCCGGGACAGGGGATTCTACACCTTC. Protein sequence: CATSKPRDRGFYTF.

This rearrangement joins TRBV27 to TRBJ2-7, with D possibly TRBD2 on 5 matching bases. CDR1 is MNHEY, CDR2 SMNVEV, per germline (reference sequence). V lost 6 bases and J 3 bases, leaving 12 bases between the germline ends. This CDR3 is 13 amino acids long. The CDR3 protein is CASSVAGRYEQYF. In nucleotides, the CDR3 is TGTGCCAGCAGCGTGGCGGGTCGCTACGAGCAGTACTTC.

With regard to this clone: This sample also contains other DNA sequences that code for the same CDR3. V gene TRBV7-3 combines with J gene TRBJ2-5; D is unresolved. V lost 0 bases and J 4 bases, leaving 9 bases between the germline ends. CDR3 size: 14 residues. Germline loops: CDR1 SGHTA, CDR2 FQGTGA. CDR3 bases: TGTGCCAGCAGCTTAACCGGCCTAGGAGAGACCCAGTACTTC. It is translated as CASSLTGLGETQYF.

The genes are TRBV10-3 and TRBJ1-2, with D possibly matching TRBD1 (5 bases). The germline V and J ends were trimmed by 2 bases and 6 bases, with 19 bases remaining between them. This CDR3 is 16 amino acids long. Germline CDR1 ENHRY, CDR2 SYGVKD. The CDR3 DNA reads TGTGCCATCAGTGAGGTACCTGACAGTCCCGCAAATGGCTACACCTTC. It is translated as CAISEVPDSPANGYTF.

The chain joins TRBV28 to TRBJ1-5; TRBD1 might be the D (5 bases). Per germline, CDR1 MDHEN and CDR2 SYDVKM. The CDR3 has 12 residues. Trimming removed 1 base at V and 10 bases at J, with 8 bases between. The CDR3 coding sequence is TGTGCCAGCAGTTTATTGCAGGGCCCCCAGCATTTT. Amino acids: CASSLLQGPQHF. Based on the CDR3 plus reference TRBV28 and TRBJ1-5, the full variable domain is DVKVTQSSRYLVKRTGEKVFLECVQDMDHENMFWYRQDPGLGLRLIYFSYDVKMKEKGDIPEGYSVSREKKERFSLILESASTNQTSMYLCASSLLQGPQHFGDGTRLSIL.

The rearrangement links TRBV18 to TRBJ1-3; TRBD1 might be the D (5 bases). With 5 bases removed from V and 2 bases from J, the gap between germline ends came to 16 bases. Germline CDR1 reads KGHSH; CDR2 reads LQKENI. The CDR3 length is 16 residues. CDR3 DNA sequence: TGTGCCAGCTCAAACACGACGTCGGGGGCTGGAAACACCATATATTTT. It is translated as CASSNTTSGAGNTIYF. The entire variable domain, with the rest obtained from reference TRBV18 and TRBJ1-3, is as follows: NAGVMQNPRHLVRRRGQEARLRCSPMKGHSHVYWYRQLPEEGLKFMVYLQKENIIDESGMPKERFSAEFPKEGPSILRIQQVVRGDSAAYFCASSNTTSGAGNTIYFGEGSWLTVV.